This T cell receptor beta chain was identified in a study of T cells in localized non-small cell lung cancer. Study-wide results and caveats: The study detected a median roughly 50 of the top 100 tumor clones in adjacent lung. In the blood, greater T cell density corresponded to longer overall survival.

This clone occurred many times. As yet, its antigen is unknown. The protocol was immunoSEQ multiplex PCR, while the TCRdb copy is restricted to in-frame clones and leaves out a portion. The sample yields nearly 3,500 clones, about 20% seen once. V dropped 3 bases and J dropped 7 bases, with 16 bases sitting between them. The CDR3 contains 14 residues. Germline loops: CDR1 SGHNT, CDR2 YENEEA. The gene calls are TRBV11-3 and TRBJ2-7; no clear D gene. Sequencing used lung tumor tissue, obtained before any cancer treatment. The receptor was derived from a woman aged 35 to 69 with stage III squamous cell lung carcinoma. The CDR3 nucleotides are TGTGCCAGCAGCTTGCCCCTGGCGGCCGTTGAGCAGTACTTC. Amino acids: CASSLPLAAVEQYF.